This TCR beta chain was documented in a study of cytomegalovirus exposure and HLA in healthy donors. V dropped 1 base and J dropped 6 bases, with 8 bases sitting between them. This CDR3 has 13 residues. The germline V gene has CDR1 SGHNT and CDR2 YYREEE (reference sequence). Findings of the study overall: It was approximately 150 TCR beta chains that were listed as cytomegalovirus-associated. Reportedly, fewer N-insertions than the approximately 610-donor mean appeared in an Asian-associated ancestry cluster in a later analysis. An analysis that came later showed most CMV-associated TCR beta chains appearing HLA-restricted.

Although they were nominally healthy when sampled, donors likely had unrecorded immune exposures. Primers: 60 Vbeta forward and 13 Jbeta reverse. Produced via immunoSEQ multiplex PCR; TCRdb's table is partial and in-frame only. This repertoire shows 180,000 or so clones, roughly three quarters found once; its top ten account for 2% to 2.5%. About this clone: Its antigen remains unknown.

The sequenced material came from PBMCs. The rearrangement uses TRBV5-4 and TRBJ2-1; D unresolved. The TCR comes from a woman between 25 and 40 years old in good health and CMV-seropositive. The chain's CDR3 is CASSLMSGNEQFF. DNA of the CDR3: TGTGCCAGCAGCTTGATGAGTGGCAATGAGCAGTTCTTC.